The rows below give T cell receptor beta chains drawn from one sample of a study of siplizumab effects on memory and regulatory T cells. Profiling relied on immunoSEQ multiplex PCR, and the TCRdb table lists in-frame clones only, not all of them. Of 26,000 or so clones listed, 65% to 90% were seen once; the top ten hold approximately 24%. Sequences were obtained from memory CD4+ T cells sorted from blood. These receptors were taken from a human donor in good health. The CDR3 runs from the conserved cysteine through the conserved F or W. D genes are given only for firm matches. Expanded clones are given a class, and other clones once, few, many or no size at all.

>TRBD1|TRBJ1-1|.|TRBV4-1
CASSQDPGGDTEAFF
TGCGCCAGCAGCCAAGATCCAGGGGGGGACACTGAAGCTTTCTTT
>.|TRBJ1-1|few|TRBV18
CASSHDGVTEAFF
TGTGCCAGCTCACACGATGGGGTGACTGAAGCTTTCTTT
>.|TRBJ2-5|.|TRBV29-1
CSVGTGASETQYF
TGCAGCGTTGGGACCGGGGCCTCAGAGACCCAGTACTTC
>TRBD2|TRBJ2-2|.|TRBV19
CASSRTSGLTGELFF
TGTGCCAGTAGTCGGACTAGCGGGTTGACCGGGGAGCTGTTTTTT
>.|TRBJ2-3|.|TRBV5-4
CASSFPSTDTQYF
TGTGCCAGCAGCTTCCCTAGCACAGATACGCAGTATTTT
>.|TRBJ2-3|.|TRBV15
CATSRDSWKDTQYF
TGTGCCACCAGCAGAGATTCGTGGAAAGATACGCAGTATTTT
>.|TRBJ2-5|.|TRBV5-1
CASRGAGETQYF
TGCGCCAGCAGGGGGGCTGGGGAGACCCAGTACTTC
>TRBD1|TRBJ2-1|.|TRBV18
CASSTDRVGEQFF
TGTGCCAGCTCAACCGACAGGGTGGGTGAGCAGTTCTTC
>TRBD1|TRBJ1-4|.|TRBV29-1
CSVEGTGSNEKLFF
TGCAGCGTAGAGGGGACAGGTTCTAATGAAAAACTGTTTTTT
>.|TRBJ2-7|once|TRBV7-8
CASSPQPGATYEQYF
TGTGCCAGCAGCCCCCAGCCAGGGGCGACCTACGAGCAGTACTTC
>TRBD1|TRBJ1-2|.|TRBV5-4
CASSLTGGSGGYTF
TGTGCCAGCAGCCTGACAGGGGGCTCGGGCGGCTACACCTTC
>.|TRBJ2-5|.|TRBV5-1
CASSSQDRTQETQYF
TGCGCCAGCAGCTCACAGGACAGAACTCAAGAGACCCAGTACTTC
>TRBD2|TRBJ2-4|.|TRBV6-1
CASAAGVHIQYF
TGTGCCAGCGCAGCGGGAGTACACATTCAGTACTTC
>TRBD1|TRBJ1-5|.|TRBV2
CASRDRESQPQHF
TGTGCCAGCAGGGACAGGGAGAGTCAGCCCCAGCATTTT
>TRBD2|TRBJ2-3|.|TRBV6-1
CASSEGGTDTQYF
TGTGCCAGCAGTGAGGGGGGGACAGATACGCAGTATTTT
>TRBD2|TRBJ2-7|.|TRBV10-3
CAISSSGSSYEQYF
TGTGCCATCAGCTCTAGCGGGAGTTCCTACGAGCAGTACTTC
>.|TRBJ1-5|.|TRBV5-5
CASSLASGPETQHF
TGTGCCAGCAGCTTGGCATCCGGTCCGGAGACCCAGCATTTT
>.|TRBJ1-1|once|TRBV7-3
CASSTPGHTEAFF
TGTGCCAGCAGCACCCCTGGACATACTGAAGCTTTCTTT
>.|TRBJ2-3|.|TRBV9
CASSVAPHYTDTQYF
TGTGCCAGCAGCGTAGCCCCCCATTACACAGATACGCAGTATTTT
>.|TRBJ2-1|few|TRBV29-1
CSVGPSVRNEQFF
TGCAGCGTTGGGCCTAGCGTTAGGAATGAGCAGTTCTTC
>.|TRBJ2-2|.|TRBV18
CASSPIKGTGELFF
TGTGCCAGCTCACCAATAAAGGGAACCGGGGAGCTGTTTTTT
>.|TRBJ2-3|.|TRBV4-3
CASSQDPTTRPQYF
TGCGCCAGCAGCCAAGATCCGACTACGAGGCCGCAGTATTTT
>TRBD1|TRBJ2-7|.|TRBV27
CASGSGTATPYEQYF
TGTGCCAGCGGCTCGGGGACAGCTACCCCCTACGAGCAGTACTTC
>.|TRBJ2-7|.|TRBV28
CASTGTLRNEQYF
TGTGCCAGCACCGGGACCCTGAGAAACGAGCAGTACTTC
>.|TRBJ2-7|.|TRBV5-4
CASSLSNEQYF
TGTGCCAGCAGCTTATCCAACGAGCAGTACTTC
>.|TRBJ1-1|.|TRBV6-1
CASSDRSRVGVRAAFF
TGTGCCAGCAGTGATCGTTCGAGAGTCGGGGTTCGCGCGGCTTTCTTT
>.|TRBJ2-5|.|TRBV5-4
CASSLQGAQETQYF
TGTGCCAGCAGCCTACAGGGAGCTCAAGAGACCCAGTACTTC
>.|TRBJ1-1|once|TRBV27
CASSLRGNTEAFF
TGTGCCAGCAGTTTGCGAGGGAACACTGAAGCTTTCTTT
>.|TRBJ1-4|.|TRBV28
CASSPDFSPRATNEKLFF
TGTGCCAGCAGTCCAGATTTTAGCCCACGAGCAACTAATGAAAAACTGTTTTTT
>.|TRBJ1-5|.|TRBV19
CASSGFDSNQPQHF
TGTGCCAGTAGCGGATTTGATAGCAATCAGCCCCAGCATTTT
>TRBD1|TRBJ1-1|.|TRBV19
CASTRDRGSGEAFF
TGTGCCAGTACCCGGGACAGGGGATCGGGTGAAGCTTTCTTT
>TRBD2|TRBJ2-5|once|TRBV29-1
CSVEVLAGIKTQYF
TGCAGCGTTGAAGTTTTAGCGGGAATTAAGACCCAGTACTTC
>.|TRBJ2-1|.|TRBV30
CACSLPVEQFF
TGTGCCTGCTCTCTACCAGTTGAGCAGTTCTTC
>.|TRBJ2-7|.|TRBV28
CASRGGQFTYEQYF
TGTGCCAGCAGGGGGGGACAGTTCACCTACGAGCAGTACTTC
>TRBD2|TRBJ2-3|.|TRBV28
CATGTSGIDTQYF
TGTGCCACCGGGACTAGCGGGATCGATACGCAGTATTTT
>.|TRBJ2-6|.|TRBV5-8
CASSFYRAGANVLTF
TGTGCCAGCAGCTTCTACCGGGCGGGGGCCAACGTCCTGACTTTC
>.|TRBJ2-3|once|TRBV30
CAWSTGRRGTDTQYF
TGTGCCTGGAGCACCGGACGTCGGGGCACAGATACGCAGTATTTT
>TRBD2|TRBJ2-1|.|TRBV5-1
CASRFSGSSYNEQFF
TGCGCCAGCAGGTTTAGCGGGAGCTCCTACAATGAGCAGTTCTTC
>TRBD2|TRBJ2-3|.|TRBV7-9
CASLAGVGTDTQYF
TGTGCCAGCCTAGCGGGAGTGGGGACAGATACGCAGTATTTT
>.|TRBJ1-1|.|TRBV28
CASVSPMNTEAFF
TGTGCCAGCGTCTCCCCCATGAACACTGAAGCTTTCTTT
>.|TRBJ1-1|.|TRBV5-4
CASSLKAGVRNTEAFF
TGTGCCAGCAGCTTGAAAGCGGGGGTAAGGAACACTGAAGCTTTCTTT
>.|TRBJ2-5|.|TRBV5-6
CASSLDMGARRETQYF
TGTGCCAGCAGCTTGGATATGGGAGCGAGAAGAGAGACCCAGTACTTC
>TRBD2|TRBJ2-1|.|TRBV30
CAWSGPGTSGLRREQFF
TGTGCCTGGAGTGGGCCTGGGACTAGCGGTTTACGTCGCGAGCAGTTCTTC
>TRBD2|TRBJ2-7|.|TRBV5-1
CASSWAGDYEQYF
TGCGCCAGCAGCTGGGCGGGGGACTACGAGCAGTACTTC
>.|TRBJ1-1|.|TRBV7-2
CASSLGRGSTEAFF
TGTGCCAGCAGCTTAGGCAGGGGTAGCACTGAAGCTTTCTTT
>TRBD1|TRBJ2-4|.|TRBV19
CASSTQTGGKNIQYF
TGTGCCAGTAGTACACAGACAGGGGGCAAAAACATTCAGTACTTC
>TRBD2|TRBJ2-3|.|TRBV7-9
CASSFGLADTDTQYF
TGTGCCAGCAGCTTCGGCCTAGCGGACACAGATACGCAGTATTTT
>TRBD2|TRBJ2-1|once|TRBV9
CASSVEPSGLAAYNEQFF
TGTGCCAGCAGCGTAGAACCCTCGGGACTAGCGGCCTACAATGAGCAGTTCTTC
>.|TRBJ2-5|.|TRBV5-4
CASSLEVGKETQYF
TGTGCCAGCAGCTTGGAAGTGGGCAAGGAGACCCAGTACTTC
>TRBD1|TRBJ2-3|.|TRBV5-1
CASSLEATGGTDTQYF
TGCGCCAGCAGCTTGGAGGCGACAGGGGGCACAGATACGCAGTATTTT
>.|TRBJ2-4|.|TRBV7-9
CASSLGGYVGRENIQYF
TGTGCCAGCAGCTTAGGAGGATACGTTGGGCGGGAAAACATTCAGTACTTC
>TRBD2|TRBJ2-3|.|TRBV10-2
CASMVAGTQYF
TGCGCCAGCATGGTAGCGGGCACGCAGTATTTT
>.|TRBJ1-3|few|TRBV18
CASSQDRTRSPGNTIYF
TGTGCCAGCTCACAAGACAGGACCCGTTCCCCTGGAAACACCATATATTTT
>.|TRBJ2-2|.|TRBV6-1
CASSNTGELFF
TGTGCCAGCTCGAACACCGGGGAGCTGTTTTTT
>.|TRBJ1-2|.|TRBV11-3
CASSSAGSNYGYTF
TGTGCCAGCAGCTCCGCAGGGTCAAACTATGGCTACACCTTC